This TCR beta chain came from a study of blood T cell repertoires in COVID-19 (dated by TCRdb to 2018 to 2020). Regarding the research as a whole: Samples covering the acute and convalescent phases of COVID-19 were provided by collaborators in the United States, Italy and Spain. The material from the prospective study consisted of cDNA or gDNA derived from T cells, B-cell-depleted T cells, or PBMCs. Deeply sampled blood TCRbeta repertoires from subjects exposed to, actively infected with, or recovered from COVID-19 were included in the dataset. The repertoires were released in a freely available public database meant as a resource for research on the immune response to SARS-CoV-2. The samples were drawn from two sources: the first 160 participants of the ongoing ImmuneRACE study, and 950 to 1,500 subjects contributed by 6 global collaborators. A de-identified subject ID, COVID-19 status, age in years and sex were almost always included in the sample metadata. Where available, HLA class I and class II types were taken from metadata supplied by the sample provider and were not determined by assay-based typing. Broad study findings and their caveats: Clinical and demographic metadata were provided uncurated, with the amount varying by source and participant.

The germline V gene gives CDR1 as KGHDR and CDR2 as SFDVKD. Germline trimming amounts to 3 bases on V and 6 bases on J, with 3 as the count of junction bases outside the gene matches. The CDR3 has 14 amino acids, counting the end cysteine and phenylalanine. Only the CDR3 part of the read is kept: 42 bases, read in frame from the first base. As regards this clone: Its target antigen remains unknown. Base qualities are missing; no much larger clone stands one base away.

TCRbeta CDR3 regions were amplified from genomic DNA by means of the immunoSEQ Assay, a bias-controlled multiplex PCR. The authors' analysis ran thus. Within the assay, amplification of reference gene primers was used to estimate how many nucleated cells each sample contained. To quantify the absolute abundance of each unique TCRbeta CDR3 rearrangement, sequence reads were collapsed and filtered. For each sample, productive Simpson clonality was calculated as the square root of Simpson's diversity index across productive rearrangements. As stored in TCRdb, this immuneACCESS dataset retains in-frame rearrangements with V and J assigned. A fraction of the clones does not appear; measured against another copy, unresolved V genes explain less than half of the discrepancy, and the remainder lacks a known reason. V and J calls and clone size are given by that table; D and trimming were obtained from the DNA. This sample comprises approximately 210,000 clones, over 75% of them detected only once. 9.5% to 13% of the sample belongs to the ten largest clones.

One collaborating source in Seattle enrolled patients while the patients were actively infected and followed the patients over time throughout the course of disease. Whole blood was collected in K2EDTA tubes by collaborating institutions according to the institutions' own protocols. For TCRbeta analysis, collaborators shipped samples in one of three forms: frozen whole blood, isolated PBMCs, or DNA extracted from either of those sample types. This clonotype was obtained from a man aged 50-59 years with COVID-19, enrolled during active disease. The sample was peripheral blood. Recombination connected TRBV24-1 to TRBJ1-5; TRBD1 matches 8 bases in the middle. The CDR3 reads CATSDGQGSQPQHF. Here is the DNA: TGTGCCACCAGTGATGGACAGGGTTCTCAGCCCCAGCATTTT.